Each of the 25 T cell receptor beta chains below was sequenced from the same sample in a study of CD8 T cells in ankylosing spondylitis. TCRdb ran MiXCR on the 5' RACE reads and lists one entry per CDR3 protein. The sample has 250,000 or so distinct CDR3 sequences, around 10% seen once. The specimen sequenced was blood, either unsorted or a sorted T cell fraction (not recorded which). The receptors were gathered from a male donor with ankylosing spondylitis or in good health (not recorded which).

This clonotype was seen at least ten times. The chain carries TRBV5-1 and TRBJ1-1; unclear D gene. V was trimmed by 5 bases and J by 7 bases, leaving 9 bases between them. Germline V gene lookup returns CDR1 SGHRS and CDR2 YFSETQ. The CDR3 is made up of 11 amino acids. CDR3: CASSGSDEAFF. CDR3 DNA sequence: TGCGCCAGCAGTGGGAGCGATGAAGCTTTCTTT.

This clonotype was found many times. The chain combines TRBV20-1 with TRBJ1-6; maybe TRBD1 (6 bases). The CDR3 is made up of 13 amino acids. The V and J ends lost 6 bases and 14 bases respectively, with 20 bases between them. Germline V gene data show CDR1 as DFQATT and CDR2 as SNEGSKA (reference sequence). DNA for the CDR3: TGCAGTGCATTCCCAACGGGGACACCGTCCCTCCACTTT. Translated, it gives CSAFPTGTPSLHF.

Ten or more counts support this clonotype. The V and J genes are TRBV5-1 and TRBJ2-3; 10 bases match TRBD2. The length of the CDR3 is 16 residues. Germline V gives CDR1 SGHRS, CDR2 YFSETQ. With V trimmed by 0 bases and J by 5 bases, 6 bases remained unmatched. The CDR3, as DNA: TGCGCCAGCAGCTTGGAGGGGACTAGCGAAATAGATACGCAGTATTTT. It translates to CASSLEGTSEIDTQYF.

In DNA, the CDR3 is TGTGCCAGCAGCCGTTGGGACACTCTCTACAATGAGCAGTTCTTC. As protein: CASSRWDTLYNEQFF. The genes are TRBV5-6 and TRBJ2-1, with TRBD1 as a possible D gene (6 bases). Trimming cost V 4 bases and J 3 bases, with 14 bases left between them. This CDR3 contains 15 residues. In germline, CDR1 is SGHDT, CDR2 YYEEEE.

This clonotype was observed many times. The J gene is TRBJ2-1, the V gene TRBV6-1; 10 bases align to TRBD2. This CDR3 has 16 amino acids. Per the germline V gene, CDR1 is MNHNS and CDR2 is SASEGT. The ends lost 6 bases at V and 4 bases at J; junction bases unmatched: 9. CDR3 nucleotide sequence: TGTGCCAGCAGCCCTACTAGCGGGGCGCCTTACAATGAGCAGTTCTTC. It encodes CASSPTSGAPYNEQFF.

In this sample, this clonotype turned up many times. This rearrangement joins TRBV5-1 to TRBJ2-1; 7 nucleotides align to TRBD1. Trimming cost V 0 bases and J 7 bases; bases outside gene matches: 4. This CDR3 region has 14 residues. Per the germline V gene, CDR1 is SGHRS and CDR2 is YFSETQ. DNA of the CDR3: TGCGCCAGCAGCTTGGGTACAGGGGATAATGAGCAGTTCTTC. It is translated as CASSLGTGDNEQFF.

This clonotype was picked up many times. This chain links TRBV5-1 with TRBJ2-5; the D gene could be TRBD1 or TRBD2 (5 bases each). The germline V gene has CDR1 SGHRS and CDR2 YFSETQ. CDR3 size: 14 residues. With 0 bases removed from V and 2 bases from J, the gap between germline ends came to 8 bases. The CDR3 is CASSLGGPQETQYF. In DNA form, the CDR3 reads TGCGCCAGCAGCTTGGGGGGACCTCAAGAGACCCAGTACTTC.

This clonotype occurred many times. The rearrangement links TRBV7-7 to TRBJ2-5, with unresolved D. The CDR3 length is 13 residues. The germline CDR1 and CDR2 sequences are SSHAT and FNYEAQ (reference sequence). V was pared by 1 base and J by 5 bases, with 8 bases between. CDR3 DNA sequence: TGTGCCAGCAGCTTAGTGTTGTGGGAGACCCAGTACTTC. It is translated as CASSLVLWETQYF.

The sample holds many counts of this clonotype. In nucleotides, the CDR3 is TGCGCCAGCAGATCGTCCTCTAGCGGGAGGTTATCCTACAATGAGCAGTTCTTC. Translated: CASRSSSSGRLSYNEQFF. V gene TRBV5-1 combines with J gene TRBJ2-1; 11 positions agree with TRBD2. Unmatched junction bases numbered 11, after V lost 5 bases and J lost 1 base. The CDR3 runs to 18 residues. CDR1 and CDR2 (germline): SGHRS, YFSETQ.

This clonotype has at least ten counts. The rearrangement links TRBV12-3 or TRBV12-4 to TRBJ1-6; D unclear. The CDR3 spans 13 residues. V was trimmed by 2 bases and J by 6 bases, leaving 5 bases between them. The CDR3 sequence: CASSLRPNSPLHF. As DNA, the CDR3 is TGTGCCAGCAGTTTAAGGCCTAATTCACCCCTCCACTTT.

Many counts were recorded for this clonotype. V is TRBV24-1 and J is TRBJ1-5, with D unclear. The CDR3 contains 14 residues. V lost 4 bases and J 2 bases, leaving 8 bases between the germline ends. Looked up from germline, CDR1 is KGHDR and CDR2 is SFDVKD. The CDR3 DNA reads as TGTGCCACCAGTGACCACGGGGGCAATCAGCCCCAGCATTTT. Protein: CATSDHGGNQPQHF.

At least ten counts were recorded for this clonotype. The CDR3 coding sequence is TGCAGCGTGGGACAGGGGGCAGGTCAGCCCCAGCATTTT. It encodes CSVGQGAGQPQHF. The V gene is TRBV29-1, the J gene TRBJ1-5; TRBD1 matches 12 bases. Germline V gene lookup returns CDR1 SQVTM and CDR2 ANQGSEA. V was pared by 6 bases and J by 6 bases, with 3 bases of the junction left unmatched. The CDR3 is made up of 13 amino acids.

This clonotype showed up many times. CDR3 region: CASSLVNLGFNEQFF. Here the CDR3 DNA reads TGTGCCAGCAGCTTAGTTAACTTAGGGTTCAATGAGCAGTTCTTC. The J gene is TRBJ2-1, the V gene TRBV7-2; D is unresolved. V was clipped by 1 base and J by 6 bases, with 13 bases between them. The CDR3 has 15 amino acids. Germline loops: CDR1 SGHTA, CDR2 FQGNSA.

This clonotype was seen repeatedly, ten times or more. The V and J genes are TRBV7-2 and TRBJ2-5; D gene unclear. The CDR3 totals 13 residues. CDR1 and CDR2 from the germline V gene are SGHTA and FQGNSA. V was shortened by 5 bases and J by 2 bases, with 9 bases between the two germline ends. CDR3 sequence reads: CASSRPAQETQYF. CDR3 bases: TGTGCCAGCAGCCGCCCCGCTCAAGAGACCCAGTACTTC.

This clonotype was observed at least ten times. The chain joins TRBV20-1 to TRBJ2-3; tentatively, D is TRBD1 or TRBD2 (5 bases each). There are 15 residues in the CDR3. Germline CDR1 DFQATT, CDR2 SNEGSKA (reference sequence). Trimming cost V 2 bases and J 2 bases, with 14 bases left between them. CDR3 bases: TGCAGTGCTAGATTGATGGGGGATCCCACAGATACGCAGTATTTT. This encodes CSARLMGDPTDTQYF.

This clonotype was detected ten times or more. The rearrangement uses TRBV5-1 and TRBJ2-3, with D uncertain. V lost 4 bases and J 1 base, leaving 7 bases between the germline ends. The CDR3 totals 13 residues. Germline assignment: CDR1 SGHRS and CDR2 YFSETQ. The CDR3, as DNA: TGCGCCAGCAGCGCCACAGGCACAGATACGCAGTATTTT. Translating gives CASSATGTDTQYF.

The table lists this clonotype with many counts. This sequence joins TRBV12-3 or TRBV12-4 and TRBJ2-2; D remains ambiguous. The CDR3 totals 14 residues. V lost 5 bases, J lost 0 bases, and 7 bases lay in between. CDR3 coding DNA: TGTGCCAGCAGTCCCCCGGCGAACACCGGGGAGCTGTTTTTT. It specifies CASSPPANTGELFF.

This clonotype was counted a few times. The V and J genes are TRBV27 and TRBJ2-7; TRBD1 matches at 12 bases. Germline CDR1 and CDR2: MNHEY and SMNVEV (reference sequence). Unmatched junction bases numbered 6, after V lost 6 bases and J lost 6 bases. The CDR3 extends over 14 amino acids. The CDR3 loop reads CASRKGQGAREQYF. CDR3 nucleotide sequence: TGTGCCAGCAGAAAGGGACAGGGGGCTCGCGAGCAGTACTTC.

There are many counts of this clonotype. The chain has TRBV5-1 and TRBJ2-3; TRBD2 matches 10 bases. The length of the CDR3 is 15 residues. V shed 3 bases and J 4 bases; nucleotides not matched to a gene: 5. CDR1 and CDR2 (germline): SGHRS, YFSETQ. CDR3 amino acids: CASSSSGRASDTQYF. CDR3 coding DNA: TGCGCCAGCAGCTCGAGCGGGAGGGCCTCAGATACGCAGTATTTT.

This clonotype was picked up many times. The rearrangement uses TRBV6-1 and TRBJ1-1; 9 bases match TRBD1. Looked up from germline, CDR1 is MNHNS and CDR2 is SASEGT. J gave up 10 bases and V 7 bases, and 10 bases lay outside the gene matches. The CDR3 extends over 13 amino acids. The CDR3 sequence is CASNTGTGRGAFF. CDR3 in DNA: TGTGCCAGCAATACCGGGACAGGGCGAGGAGCTTTCTTT.

This clonotype was observed a few times. CDR3 sequence (DNA): TGTGCCAGCAGCCAAGAAACTTGGGGCGAAAACACTGAAGCTTTCTTT. Protein sequence: CASSQETWGENTEAFF. The chain employs TRBV3-1 and TRBJ1-1, with a weak D call TRBD1 (5 bases). Germline V gene lookup returns CDR1 LGHDT and CDR2 YNNKEL (reference sequence). V was pared by 0 bases and J by 2 bases, with 13 bases between. The CDR3 is 16 residues long.

The rearrangement uses TRBV20-1 and TRBJ1-1, with D tentatively TRBD1 (5 bases). V was cut by 0 bases and J by 1 base, with 6 bases left in between. This CDR3 region has 13 residues. Per the germline V gene, CDR1 is DFQATT and CDR2 is SNEGSKA (reference sequence). The CDR3 DNA sequence: TGCAGTGCTAGAGAAACAGGGAACACTGAAGCTTTCTTT. This codes for CSARETGNTEAFF.

The V gene is TRBV2, the J gene TRBJ1-1, with a tentative D call TRBD1 (5 bases). The CDR3 is 12 residues long. V lost 1 base to trimming and J lost 8 bases, with 8 bases between them. CDR1 and CDR2 from the germline V gene are SNHLY and FYNNEI. The CDR3 region is CASSEGGGEAFF. The CDR3, as DNA: TGTGCCAGCAGTGAAGGGGGGGGAGAAGCTTTCTTT.

This clonotype occurred many times. V gene TRBV20-1 combines with J gene TRBJ1-6; D is possibly TRBD1 (5 bases). The CDR3 sequence is 14 residues long. V was cut by 4 bases and J by 12 bases, with 19 bases left in between. Germline V lookup: CDR1 DFQATT, CDR2 SNEGSKA (reference sequence). CDR3 residues: CSAISGTGGEPLHF. The DNA for the CDR3 is TGCAGTGCTATCTCCGGGACCGGGGGGGAACCCCTCCACTTT.

This clonotype came up many times. This CDR3 reads CSVEWENTGELFF. DNA for the CDR3: TGCAGCGTTGAATGGGAGAACACCGGGGAGCTGTTTTTT. The genes are TRBV29-1 and TRBJ2-2; the D is unclear. This CDR3 region has 13 residues. V dropped 2 bases and J dropped 1 base, with 5 bases sitting between them. Per germline, CDR1 SQVTM and CDR2 ANQGSEA.